These 16 T cell receptor beta chains originate from one sample sequenced in a study of T-cell reconstitution after alpha-beta-depleted transplantation in children. Library preparation (for TCRbeta) was performed with unique molecular identifiers. TCRdb reprocessed the PCR reads via MiXCR and lists one record per CDR3 protein. The table has a few hundred thousand distinct CDR3 sequences, approximately 7% seen once; the top ten hold around 5%. Specimen: PBMCs, collected before TCRalphabeta/CD19-depleted stem cell transplant. These receptors were collected from a boy between 2 and 10 years old with acute lymphoblastic leukemia, due to receive a stem cell transplant.

Many counts were recorded for this clonotype. The chain uses TRBV28 and TRBJ2-1; weak D call: TRBD2 (7 bases). The length of the CDR3 is 15 residues. Germline CDR1 is MDHEN and CDR2 is SYDVKM. The V end lost 5 bases, the J end lost 7 bases, and 18 bases lay between the germline ends. As DNA, the CDR3 is TGTGCCAGCAGTCCTCGGGGGGCCCCCTGGAATGAGCAGTTCTTC. It yields the protein CASSPRGAPWNEQFF.

This clonotype occurred a few times. The CDR3 protein is CSARDPQGFISEQYF. The CDR3 DNA reads as TGCAGTGCTAGAGACCCACAGGGGTTTATCTCCGAGCAGTACTTC. V is TRBV20-1 and J is TRBJ2-7, with 7 bases aligning to TRBD1. The ends lost 0 bases at V and 6 bases at J; junction bases unmatched: 11. The length of the CDR3 is 15 residues. The V gene's germline CDR1 is DFQATT and CDR2 SNEGSKA (reference sequence).

This clonotype was seen a single time. A much larger clone is a single base away; this may be a read error. The conserved phenylalanine or tryptophan is not found at the CDR3 terminus, so this likely reflects a read error. The chain carries TRBV7-2 and TRBJ1-3; D remains unclear. The CDR3 extends over 14 amino acids. The V and J ends lost 3 bases and 0 bases respectively, with 6 bases between them. The germline CDR1 and CDR2 sequences are SGHTA and FQGNSA. The CDR3 DNA follows: TGTGCCAGCAGCTTGGGCATCTCTGGAAACACCATATATTCT. Protein product: CASSLGISGNTIYS.

The table lists this clonotype with a few counts. J is TRBJ2-1 and V is TRBV2; maybe TRBD2 (6 bases). The CDR3 is made up of 16 amino acids. Per the germline V gene, CDR1 is SNHLY and CDR2 is FYNNEI. The V end lost 1 base, the J end lost 0 bases, and 10 bases lay between the germline ends. The CDR3 sequence: CASSEVPGSSYNEQFF. CDR3 nucleotides: TGTGCCAGCAGTGAAGTGCCCGGGAGCTCCTACAATGAGCAGTTCTTC.

The chain couples TRBV7-2 to TRBJ2-3, with D possibly matching TRBD2 (5 bases). Germline V lookup: CDR1 SGHTA, CDR2 FQGNSA. This CDR3 has 14 amino acids. V dropped 5 bases and J dropped 3 bases, with 12 bases sitting between them. The chain's CDR3 is CASSLDFQTDTQYF. CDR3 DNA sequence: TGTGCCAGCAGCCTGGACTTCCAAACAGATACGCAGTATTTT. Full variable domain (missing parts from reference TRBV7-2 and TRBJ2-3): GAGVSQSPSNKVTEKGKDVELRCDPISGHTALYWYRQSLGQGLEFLIYFQGNSAPDKSGLPSDRFSAERTGGSVSTLTIQRTQQEDSAVYLCASSLDFQTDTQYFGPGTRLTVL.

Points on this clonotype: A much larger clone lies one base from this, so it may be a read error. The chain carries TRBV29-1 and TRBJ2-6; 12 positions agree with TRBD1. The CDR3 sequence is 16 residues long. Germline CDR1 reads SQVTM; CDR2 reads ANQGSEA. CDR3: CSVEPGQGAGANVLAF. The DNA for the CDR3 is TGCAGCGTAGAACCGGGACAGGGGGCTGGGGCCAACGTCCTGGCTTTC. Complete variable domain (other parts from reference TRBV29-1 and TRBJ2-6): SAVISQKPSRDICQRGTSLTIQCQVDSQVTMMFWYRQQPGQSLTLIATANQGSEATYESGFVIDKFPISRPNLTFSTLTVSNMSPEDSSIYLCSVEPGQGAGANVLAFGAGSRLTVL.

This clonotype has at least ten counts. V usage is TRBV29-1 and J usage is TRBJ2-7; weak D call: TRBD2 (6 bases). The CDR3 runs to 12 residues. Germline assignment: CDR1 SQVTM and CDR2 ANQGSEA. Trimming took off 2 bases at V and 4 bases at J, with 9 bases between the two ends. In nucleotides, the CDR3 is TGCAGCGTTGAAACTAGCAGTTACGAGCAGTACTTC. Translation: CSVETSSYEQYF.

This sequence joins TRBV12-3 or TRBV12-4 and TRBJ2-7, with D tentatively TRBD1 (6 bases). Trimming removed 4 bases from V and 0 bases from J, with 10 bases in between. The CDR3 sequence is 14 residues long. The CDR3 coding sequence is TGTGCCAGCAGTTGGACAGCTAGCTCCTACGAGCAGTACTTC. Translation gives CASSWTASSYEQYF.

This clonotype has at least ten counts. The chain joins TRBV6-6 to TRBJ2-3, with D possibly matching TRBD2 (5 bases). Between the trimmed V and J ends, which lost 6 bases and 7 bases, there was a span of 11 bases. The CDR3 is 12 amino acids. Germline V CDR1 and CDR2: MNHNY, SVGAGI (reference sequence). CDR3 protein: CASSRAVNTQYF. In DNA, the CDR3 is TGTGCCAGCAGCAGAGCGGTAAATACGCAGTATTTT.

This clonotype was recorded at least ten times. The chain carries TRBV5-5 and TRBJ1-5; TRBD1 is a possible D gene (5 bases). V lost 1 base and J 5 bases, leaving 13 bases between the germline ends. CDR3 length equals 15 residues. Germline loops: CDR1 SGHKS, CDR2 YYEKEE (reference sequence). The CDR3 DNA follows: TGTGCCAGCAGCTTGAAAGACAGCGCGTATCAGCCCCAGCATTTT. It is translated as CASSLKDSAYQPQHF. Complete variable domain (other parts from reference TRBV5-5 and TRBJ1-5): DAGVTQSPTHLIKTRGQQVTLRCSPISGHKSVSWYQQVLGQGPQFIFQYYEKEERGRGNFPDRFSARQFPNYSSELNVNALLLGDSALYLCASSLKDSAYQPQHFGDGTRLSIL.

In this sample, this clonotype turned up many times. The chain carries TRBV29-1 and TRBJ2-5; D remains unclear. Germline V gene data show CDR1 as SQVTM and CDR2 as ANQGSEA. Trimming removed 0 bases at V and 7 bases at J, with 15 bases between. There are 14 residues in the CDR3. This chain's CDR3 is CSVEDGLAPGTQYF. CDR3 nucleotide sequence: TGCAGCGTTGAAGATGGGCTGGCACCAGGGACCCAGTACTTC.

This clonotype appeared many times. This chain joins TRBV7-3 and TRBJ2-3; TRBD2 aligns across 13 bases. J gave up 4 bases and V 2 bases, and 12 bases lay outside the gene matches. Germline V gene sequence: CDR1 SGHTA, CDR2 FQGTGA. The CDR3 consists of 19 residues. The CDR3 loop is CASSLYRPGLAGRSDTQYF. For the CDR3, the DNA is TGTGCCAGCAGCTTATATAGACCGGGACTAGCGGGGAGGTCAGATACGCAGTATTTT.

Many counts were recorded for this clonotype. This chain links TRBV7-9 with TRBJ2-5, with unresolved D. Trimming shortened V by 2 bases and J by 2 bases, and 9 bases separated the two germline ends. Germline V gives CDR1 SEHNR, CDR2 FQNEAQ (reference sequence). The CDR3 has 14 amino acids. The CDR3 loop reads CASSLITQQETQYF. The CDR3 region has the DNA TGTGCCAGCAGCTTAATTACTCAGCAAGAGACCCAGTACTTC. The entire variable domain, with the rest obtained from reference TRBV7-9 and TRBJ2-5, is as follows: DTGVSQNPRHKITKRGQNVTFRCDPISEHNRLYWYRQTLGQGPEFLTYFQNEAQLEKSRLLSDRFSAERPKGSFSTLEIQRTEQGDSAMYLCASSLITQQETQYFGPGTRLLVL.

This clonotype has at least ten counts. The rearrangement uses TRBV5-5 and TRBJ2-7; D tentatively reads TRBD1 or TRBD2 (5 bases each). Per the germline V gene, CDR1 is SGHKS and CDR2 is YYEKEE (reference sequence). CDR3 length: 15 amino acids. The V end lost 1 base, the J end lost 7 bases, and 18 bases lay between the germline ends. The CDR3 region is CASSLFGTGREEQYF. CDR3 nucleotides: TGTGCCAGCAGCTTGTTTGGGACCGGACGAGAGGAGCAGTACTTC.

This chain links TRBV2 with TRBJ2-2; 7 bases are a match to TRBD1. The CDR3 consists of 16 residues. Germline assignment: CDR1 SNHLY and CDR2 FYNNEI. Trimming removed 1 base from V and 6 bases from J; junction bases left unmatched: 8. The CDR3 protein is CASSEGQGGFSGELFF. Written as DNA, the CDR3 is TGTGCCAGCAGTGAAGGACAGGGTGGGTTTTCCGGGGAGCTGTTTTTT.

The chain couples TRBV9 to TRBJ2-1; D not resolved. There are 15 residues in the CDR3. Germline V gene lookup returns CDR1 SGDLS and CDR2 YYNGEE. Trimming stripped 0 bases from V and 6 bases from J, with 13 bases between. CDR3 bases: TGTGCCAGCAGCGTAGCAGTCCTTCCTATCAATGAGCAGTTCTTC. Residues: CASSVAVLPINEQFF.